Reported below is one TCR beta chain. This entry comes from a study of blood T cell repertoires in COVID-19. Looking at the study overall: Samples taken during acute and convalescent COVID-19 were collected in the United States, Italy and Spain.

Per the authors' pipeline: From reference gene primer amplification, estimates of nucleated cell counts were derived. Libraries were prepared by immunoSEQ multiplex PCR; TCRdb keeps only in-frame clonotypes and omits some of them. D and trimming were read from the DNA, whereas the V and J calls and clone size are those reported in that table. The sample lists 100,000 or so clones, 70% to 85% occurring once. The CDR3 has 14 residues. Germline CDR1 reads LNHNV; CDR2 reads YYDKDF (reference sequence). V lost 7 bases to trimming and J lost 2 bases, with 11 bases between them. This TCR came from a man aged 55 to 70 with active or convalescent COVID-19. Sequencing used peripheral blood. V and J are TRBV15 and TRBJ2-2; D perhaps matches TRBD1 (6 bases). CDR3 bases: TGTGCCACCACCCGACAGGAAAACACCGGGGAGCTGTTTTTT. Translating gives CATTRQENTGELFF.